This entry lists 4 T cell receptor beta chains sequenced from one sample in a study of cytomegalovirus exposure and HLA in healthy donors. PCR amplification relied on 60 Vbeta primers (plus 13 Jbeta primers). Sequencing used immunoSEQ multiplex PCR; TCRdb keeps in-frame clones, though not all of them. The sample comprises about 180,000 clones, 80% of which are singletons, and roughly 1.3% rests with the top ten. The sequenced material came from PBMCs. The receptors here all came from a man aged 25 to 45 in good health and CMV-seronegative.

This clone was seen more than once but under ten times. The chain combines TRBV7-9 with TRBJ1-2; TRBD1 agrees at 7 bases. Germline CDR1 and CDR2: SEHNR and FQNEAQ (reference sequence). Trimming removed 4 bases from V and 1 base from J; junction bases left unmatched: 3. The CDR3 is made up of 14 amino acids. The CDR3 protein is CASSSGQFNYGYTF. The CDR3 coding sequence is TGTGCCAGCAGCTCGGGACAGTTTAACTATGGCTACACCTTC.

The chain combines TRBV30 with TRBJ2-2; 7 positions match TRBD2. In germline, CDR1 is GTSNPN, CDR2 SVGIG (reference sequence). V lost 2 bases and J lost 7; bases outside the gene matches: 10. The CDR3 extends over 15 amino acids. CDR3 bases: TGTGCCTGGAGTTTCCAGCGGGGTCTTGTCGGGGAGCTGTTTTTT. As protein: CAWSFQRGLVGELFF.

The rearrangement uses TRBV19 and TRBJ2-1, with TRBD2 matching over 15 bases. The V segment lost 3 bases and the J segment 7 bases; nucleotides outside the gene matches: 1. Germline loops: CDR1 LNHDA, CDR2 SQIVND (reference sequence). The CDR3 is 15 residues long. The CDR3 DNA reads TGTGCCAGTAGTATCGGGACTAGCGGGGGGAATGAGCAGTTCTTC. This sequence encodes CASSIGTSGGNEQFF.

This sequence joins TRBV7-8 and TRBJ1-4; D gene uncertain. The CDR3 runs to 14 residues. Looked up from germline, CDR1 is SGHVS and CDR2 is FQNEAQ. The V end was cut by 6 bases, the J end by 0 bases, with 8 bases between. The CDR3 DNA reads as TGTGCCAGCAGGCTACGGGCAACTAATGAAAAACTGTTTTTT. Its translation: CASRLRATNEKLFF.